These 25 T cell receptor beta chains came from one sample sequenced in a study of identical twins. TCRdb called the 5' RACE reads again in MiXCR, with one record for every CDR3 protein. The table shows around 1.7 million distinct CDR3 sequences, with around 33% occurring only once. The material sequenced was cord blood. The receptors come from a newborn girl in good health.

The chain has TRBV6-5 and TRBJ1-5; D gene uncertain. V was trimmed by 2 bases and J by 0 bases, leaving 11 bases between them. The CDR3 is 16 residues long. CDR1 and CDR2 (germline): MNHEY, SVGAGI. As DNA, the CDR3 is TGTGCCAGCAGTTACGCCAGGCCCCCTAGCAATCAGCCCCAGCATTTT. As protein: CASSYARPPSNQPQHF.

The table lists this clonotype with a few counts. This chain connects TRBV7-9 to TRBJ1-4, with TRBD1 as a possible D gene (5 bases). The CDR3 runs to 14 residues. Deletions cut 8 bases from V and 0 bases from J, with 10 bases between. CDR1 SEHNR and CDR2 FQNEAQ come from the germline V gene (reference sequence). The CDR3 here is CASGGAATNEKLFF. The CDR3 nucleotides read TGTGCCAGCGGTGGGGCCGCAACTAATGAAAAACTGTTTTTT.

The J gene is TRBJ2-5, the V gene TRBV7-9; D is unresolved. The germline CDR1 and CDR2 sequences are SEHNR and FQNEAQ (reference sequence). The CDR3 runs to 14 residues. The V end was cut by 1 base, the J end by 11 bases, with 17 bases between. The CDR3 here is CASSLDYSRYEQYF. For the CDR3, the DNA is TGTGCCAGCAGCTTAGATTACAGCAGGTATGAGCAGTACTTC.

This clonotype was counted only a few times. The chain employs TRBV6-1 and TRBJ1-2, with 7 bases aligning to TRBD1. The J segment lost 7 bases and the V segment lost 0 bases, leaving 8 bases of the junction unmatched. The CDR3 runs 15 residues. Germline CDR1 is MNHNS and CDR2 is SASEGT. The CDR3 DNA follows: TGTGCCAGCAGTGAAGCGCCGGTGACAGGGACTGGCTACACCTTC. This gives the protein CASSEAPVTGTGYTF.

In this sample, this clonotype turned up a few times. The chain couples TRBV11-2 to TRBJ2-1; 9 bases are shared with TRBD2. The CDR3 length is 15 residues. Losses at the gene ends were 6 bases for V and 6 bases for J; bases not matched to a gene: 9. Germline loops: CDR1 SGHAT, CDR2 FQNNGV. The CDR3 DNA follows: TGTGCCAGCAGAAAACCGGGACTAGCCTCCAATGAGCAGTTCTTC. Translated, it gives CASRKPGLASNEQFF.

The rearrangement links TRBV3-1 to TRBJ2-7; 9 bases are a match to TRBD2. J gave up 2 bases and V 5 bases, and 4 bases lay outside the gene matches. This CDR3 has 14 amino acids. Per germline, CDR1 LGHDT and CDR2 YNNKEL (reference sequence). In nucleotides, the CDR3 is TGTGCCAGCAGCGTTAGCGGGGGAGCCTACGAGCAGTACTTC. Translation: CASSVSGGAYEQYF.

This clonotype showed up just a few times. The chain links TRBV9 to TRBJ2-7, with 9 bases that match TRBD2. Germline CDR1 and CDR2: SGDLS and YYNGEE. The J segment lost 5 bases and the V segment lost 0 bases, leaving 6 bases of the junction unmatched. The CDR3 has 15 residues. The CDR3 DNA sequence: TGTGCCAGCAGCGTAGTTTCTAGCGGGACCAACGAGCAGTACTTC. It yields the protein CASSVVSSGTNEQYF.

The gene calls are TRBV20-1 and TRBJ2-7, with 8 bases aligning to TRBD2. Germline V gives CDR1 DFQATT, CDR2 SNEGSKA (reference sequence). With V trimmed by 0 bases and J by 2 bases, 3 bases remained unmatched. This CDR3 has 14 residues. CDR3 sequence: CSARDTSGPYEQYF. In DNA form, the CDR3 reads TGCAGTGCTAGAGACACTAGCGGTCCCTACGAGCAGTACTTC.

The chain couples TRBV4-2 to TRBJ2-1; 10 positions agree with TRBD2. Germline V CDR1 and CDR2: LGHNA, YNFKEQ. The CDR3 covers 15 residues. The V segment lost 0 bases and the J segment 9 bases; nucleotides outside the gene matches: 5. This CDR3 reads CASSQESGGATEQFF. CDR3 bases: TGTGCCAGCAGCCAAGAGAGCGGGGGGGCCACTGAGCAGTTCTTC.

This clonotype was seen a handful of times. V usage is TRBV14 and J usage is TRBJ1-2; D remains ambiguous. V lost 6 bases and J 8 bases, leaving 22 bases between the germline ends. Germline CDR1 reads SGHDN; CDR2 reads FVKESK. The CDR3 runs to 15 residues. In DNA form, the CDR3 reads TGTGCCAGCAGTCGACCGGAAGGGTCTTTGGGGGGCTACACCTTC. Translated: CASSRPEGSLGGYTF.

This clonotype was observed a handful of times. The chain joins TRBV20-1 to TRBJ1-2, with 9 bases lining up with TRBD1. This CDR3 comprises 14 residues. V shed 6 bases and J 6 bases; nucleotides not matched to a gene: 11. The germline V gene has CDR1 DFQATT and CDR2 SNEGSKA (reference sequence). The CDR3 DNA reads TGCAGTGCAATAGCCGGGACAGGGCCCCATGGCTACACCTTC. Translated, it gives CSAIAGTGPHGYTF.

The gene calls are TRBV12-3 or TRBV12-4 and TRBJ1-1; 8 bases align to TRBD1. J was trimmed by 3 bases and V by 6 bases; bases with no gene match: 6. The CDR3 loop spans 14 amino acids. The CDR3 DNA follows: TGTGCCAGCAGCCAGGACAGGGAAGACACTGAAGCTTTCTTT. Protein: CASSQDREDTEAFF.

The chain is built from TRBV20-1 and TRBJ2-5; no definite D call. The CDR3 spans 12 residues. V was trimmed by 1 base and J by 0 bases, leaving 3 bases between them. Germline V CDR1 and CDR2: DFQATT, SNEGSKA (reference sequence). CDR3 region: CSARAHQETQYF. Written as DNA, the CDR3 is TGCAGTGCTAGAGCTCACCAAGAGACCCAGTACTTC.

This sequence joins TRBV9 and TRBJ2-3, with D unresolved. V dropped 4 bases and J dropped 6 bases, with 9 bases sitting between them. The CDR3 runs to 12 residues. CDR1 and CDR2 (germline): SGDLS, YYNGEE. In DNA form, the CDR3 reads TGTGCCAGCAGCCCCTGGACCGATACGCAGTATTTT. Residues: CASSPWTDTQYF.

The chain recombines TRBV4-1 with TRBJ2-1, with unresolved D. The CDR3 spans 14 residues. V lost 4 bases and J 8 bases, leaving 15 bases between the germline ends. Germline loops: CDR1 MGHRA, CDR2 YSYEKL. Written as DNA, the CDR3 is TGCGCCAGCAGCCCAGTGAAGTCGCGCGATGAGCAGTTCTTC. This translates into CASSPVKSRDEQFF.

This clonotype came up a few times. The gene calls are TRBV4-1 and TRBJ2-5; no clear D gene. The V and J ends lost 1 base and 3 bases respectively, with 12 bases between them. Germline CDR1 and CDR2: MGHRA and YSYEKL. The CDR3 length is 15 residues. Here the CDR3 reads CASSQVDTVKETQYF. DNA for the CDR3: TGCGCCAGCAGCCAAGTAGACACAGTTAAAGAGACCCAGTACTTC.

At least ten counts were recorded for this clonotype. This chain connects TRBV29-1 to TRBJ1-4, with unresolved D. Germline lookup yields CDR1 SQVTM and CDR2 ANQGSEA. The CDR3 spans 12 residues. CDR3 sequence reads: CSVSATNEKLFF. The CDR3 DNA is TGCAGTGTATCTGCAACTAATGAAAAACTGTTTTTT.

A few counts support this clonotype. This CDR3 reads CASSSPVYRRSNYGYTF. The CDR3 coding sequence is TGTGCCAGCAGTTCCCCCGTTTACCGCCGAAGTAACTATGGCTACACCTTC. The chain recombines TRBV28 with TRBJ1-2; D unresolved. Trimming removed 4 bases from V and 1 base from J, with 19 bases in between. The CDR3 runs 17 residues. Per the germline V gene, CDR1 is MDHEN and CDR2 is SYDVKM.

This clonotype turned up a few times. V is TRBV12-3 or TRBV12-4 and J is TRBJ2-7; possible D gene TRBD1, 6 bases. V was trimmed by 6 bases and J by 2 bases, leaving 20 bases between them. This CDR3 comprises 16 residues. CDR3: CASSSTYREGTYEQYF. CDR3 coding DNA: TGTGCCAGCAGCTCCACTTACAGGGAAGGAACCTACGAGCAGTACTTC.

There are a few counts of this clonotype. The gene calls are TRBV27 and TRBJ1-2, with 7 bases identical to TRBD1. Germline V CDR1 and CDR2: MNHEY, SMNVEV (reference sequence). The CDR3 spans 16 residues. With V trimmed by 6 bases and J by 4 bases, 14 bases remained unmatched. CDR3 DNA sequence: TGTGCCAGCAGGGGGGCCCCTCATCCAGGGGGCTATGGCTACACCTTC. Its translation: CASRGAPHPGGYGYTF.

V and J are TRBV20-1 and TRBJ2-7; 11 bases are shared with TRBD1. Per germline, CDR1 DFQATT and CDR2 SNEGSKA (reference sequence). Trimming cost V 6 bases and J 5 bases; bases outside gene matches: 6. The length of the CDR3 is 13 residues. In DNA, the CDR3 is TGCAGTGCCCCGGGACAGGGGGACCACGAGCAGTACTTC. Amino acid sequence: CSAPGQGDHEQYF.

This clonotype has a handful of counts. The V gene is TRBV4-1, the J gene TRBJ2-3; 7 bases match TRBD1. The length of the CDR3 is 16 residues. CDR1 MGHRA and CDR2 YSYEKL come from the germline V gene. V shed 0 bases, J shed 3 bases, and the junction held 6 bases outside the gene matches. The CDR3: CASSQEHARGTDTQYF. As DNA, the CDR3 is TGCGCCAGCAGCCAAGAACACGCCAGGGGGACAGATACGCAGTATTTT.

The chain recombines TRBV4-1 with TRBJ1-2, with D unresolved. The V and J ends lost 2 bases and 0 bases respectively, with 19 bases between them. In germline, CDR1 is MGHRA, CDR2 YSYEKL. CDR3 length equals 18 residues. This CDR3 is CASSQQIYPGLTNYGYTF. CDR3 in DNA: TGCGCCAGCAGCCAACAGATATACCCCGGGCTAACTAACTATGGCTACACCTTC.

V usage is TRBV4-1 and J usage is TRBJ2-3; 7 bases match TRBD2. The CDR3 loop spans 17 amino acids. From germline, CDR1 is MGHRA and CDR2 YSYEKL. V dropped 0 bases and J dropped 2; count of bases not matched to a gene: 8. The CDR3 region has the DNA TGCGCCAGCAGCCAAGATCGGACCAGCGGGGCCACAGATACGCAGTATTTT. Translating it yields CASSQDRTSGATDTQYF.

A remark on this clonotype: One end of the junction does not line up with germline, which may come from a read error. The rearrangement joins TRBV6-5 to TRBJ2-1, with D perhaps matching TRBD2 (6 bases). There are 17 residues in the CDR3. CDR1 is MNHEY and CDR2 is SVGAGI in the germline V gene. CDR3 DNA sequence: TGTGCCAGCAGTTACTCGATAGTGGACTACTCCAACAATGAGCAGTTCTTC. Encoded protein: CASSYSIVDYSNNEQFF.